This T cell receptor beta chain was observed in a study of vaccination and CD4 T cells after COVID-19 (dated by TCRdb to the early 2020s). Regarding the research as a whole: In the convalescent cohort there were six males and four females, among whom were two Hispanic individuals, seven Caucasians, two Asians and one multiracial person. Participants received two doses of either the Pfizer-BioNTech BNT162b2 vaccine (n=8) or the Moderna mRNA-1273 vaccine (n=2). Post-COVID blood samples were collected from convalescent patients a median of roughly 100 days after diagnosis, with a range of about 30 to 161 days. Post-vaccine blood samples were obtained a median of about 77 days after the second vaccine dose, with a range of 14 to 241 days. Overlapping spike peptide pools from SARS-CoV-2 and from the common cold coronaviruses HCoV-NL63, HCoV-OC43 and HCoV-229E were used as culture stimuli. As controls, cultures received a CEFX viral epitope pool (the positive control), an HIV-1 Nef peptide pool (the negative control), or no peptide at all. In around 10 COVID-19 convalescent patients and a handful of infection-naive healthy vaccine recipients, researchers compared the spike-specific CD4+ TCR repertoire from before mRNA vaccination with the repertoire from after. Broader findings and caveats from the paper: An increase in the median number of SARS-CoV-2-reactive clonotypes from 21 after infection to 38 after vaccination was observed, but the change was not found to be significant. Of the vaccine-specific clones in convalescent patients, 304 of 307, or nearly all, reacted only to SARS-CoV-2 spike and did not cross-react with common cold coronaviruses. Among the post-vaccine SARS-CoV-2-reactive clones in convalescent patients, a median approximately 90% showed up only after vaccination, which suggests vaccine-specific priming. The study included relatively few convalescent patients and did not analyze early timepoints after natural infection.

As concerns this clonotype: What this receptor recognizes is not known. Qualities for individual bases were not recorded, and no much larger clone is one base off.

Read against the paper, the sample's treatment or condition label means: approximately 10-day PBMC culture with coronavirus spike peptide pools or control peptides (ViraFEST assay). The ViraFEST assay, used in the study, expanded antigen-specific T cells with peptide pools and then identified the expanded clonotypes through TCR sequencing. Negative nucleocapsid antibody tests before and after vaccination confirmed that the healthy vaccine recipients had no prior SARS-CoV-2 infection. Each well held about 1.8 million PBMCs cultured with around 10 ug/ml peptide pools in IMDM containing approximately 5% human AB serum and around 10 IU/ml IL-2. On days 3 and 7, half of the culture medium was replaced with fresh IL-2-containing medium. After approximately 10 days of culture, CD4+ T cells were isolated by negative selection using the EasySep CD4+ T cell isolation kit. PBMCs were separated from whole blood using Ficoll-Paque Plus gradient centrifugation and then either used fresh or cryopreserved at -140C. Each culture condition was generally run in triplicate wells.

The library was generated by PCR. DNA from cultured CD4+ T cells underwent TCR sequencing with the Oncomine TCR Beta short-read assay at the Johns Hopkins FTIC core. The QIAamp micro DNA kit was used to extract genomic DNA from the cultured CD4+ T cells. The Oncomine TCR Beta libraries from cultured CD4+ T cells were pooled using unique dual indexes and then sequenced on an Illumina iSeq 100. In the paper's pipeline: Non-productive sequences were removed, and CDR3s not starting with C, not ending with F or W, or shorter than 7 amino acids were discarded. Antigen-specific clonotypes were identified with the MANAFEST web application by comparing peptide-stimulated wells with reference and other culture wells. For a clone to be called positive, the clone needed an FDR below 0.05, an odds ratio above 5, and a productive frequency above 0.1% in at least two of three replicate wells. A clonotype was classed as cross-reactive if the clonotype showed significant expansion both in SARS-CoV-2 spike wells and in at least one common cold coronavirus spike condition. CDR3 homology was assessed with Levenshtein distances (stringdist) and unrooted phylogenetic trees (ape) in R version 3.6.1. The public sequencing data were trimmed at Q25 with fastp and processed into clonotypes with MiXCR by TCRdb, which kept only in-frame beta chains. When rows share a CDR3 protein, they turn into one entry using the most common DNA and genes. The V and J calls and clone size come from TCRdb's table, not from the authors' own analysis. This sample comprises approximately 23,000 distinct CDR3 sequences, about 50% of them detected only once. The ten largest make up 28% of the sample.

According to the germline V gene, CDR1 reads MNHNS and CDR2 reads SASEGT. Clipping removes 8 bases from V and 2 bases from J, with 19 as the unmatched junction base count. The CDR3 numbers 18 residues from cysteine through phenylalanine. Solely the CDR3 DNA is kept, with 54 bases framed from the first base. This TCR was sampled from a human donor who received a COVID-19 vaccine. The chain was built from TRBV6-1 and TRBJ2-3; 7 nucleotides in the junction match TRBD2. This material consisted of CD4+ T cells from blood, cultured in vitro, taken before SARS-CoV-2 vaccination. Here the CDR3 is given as CASYVSGVRRLSTDTQYF. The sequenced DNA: TGTGCCAGCTATGTCAGCGGGGTCAGACGCCTATCCACAGATACGCAGTATTTT.